The 30 T cell receptor beta chains listed next were all sequenced from one sample in a study of cytomegalovirus exposure and HLA in healthy donors. 60 Vbeta and 13 Jbeta primers were used in PCR. The assay was immunoSEQ multiplex PCR, and TCRdb's table has in-frame clones only and misses some. The data hold some 130,000 clones, with approximately 79% observed a single time. Sequencing input: PBMCs. These receptors came from a man younger than 35 in good health and CMV-seronegative.

The chain recombines TRBV7-2 with TRBJ1-1, with a weak D call TRBD1 (5 bases). The CDR3 loop spans 13 amino acids. V was trimmed by 3 bases and J by 8 bases, leaving 13 bases between them. Germline CDR1 and CDR2: SGHTA and FQGNSA. This CDR3 reads CASSLAGGGEAFF. CDR3 DNA: TGTGCCAGCAGCTTGGCCGGGGGAGGGGAAGCTTTCTTT. Drawing the rest from reference TRBV7-2 and TRBJ1-1, the complete variable domain is GAGVSQSPSNKVTEKGKDVELRCDPISGHTALYWYRQSLGQGLEFLIYFQGNSAPDKSGLPSDRFSAERTGGSVSTLTIQRTQQEDSAVYLCASSLAGGGEAFFGQGTRLTVV.

The chain is built from TRBV30 and TRBJ2-5; TRBD2 aligns across 8 bases. J gave up 11 bases and V 2 bases, and 16 bases lay outside the gene matches. The CDR3 totals 15 residues. From germline, CDR1 is GTSNPN and CDR2 SVGIG (reference sequence). In nucleotides, the CDR3 is TGTGCCTGGAGTCGGGAGGGGCAGAGAAATGAGGGGCAGTACTTC. It codes for CAWSREGQRNEGQYF.

V usage is TRBV30 and J usage is TRBJ1-1; D remains ambiguous. Between the trimmed V and J ends, which lost 7 bases and 4 bases, there was a span of 10 bases. This CDR3 is 11 amino acids long. The germline V gene has CDR1 GTSNPN and CDR2 SVGIG (reference sequence). As DNA, the CDR3 is TGTGCCTTATTTACGGGCACTGAAGCTTTCTTT. Amino acid sequence: CALFTGTEAFF.

This clone was detected once. The chain recombines TRBV6-5 with TRBJ2-5, with 9 bases aligning to TRBD1. The V and J ends lost 6 bases and 4 bases, in that order; junction bases with no gene match: 6. The germline V gene encodes CDR1 MNHEY and CDR2 SVGAGI. There are 14 residues in the CDR3. The CDR3 reads CASRDRGRRETQYF. The CDR3 DNA is TGTGCCAGCAGAGACAGGGGGAGGCGAGAGACCCAGTACTTC.

The gene calls are TRBV7-3 and TRBJ1-1, with 8 bases aligning to TRBD1. With V trimmed by 5 bases and J by 5 bases, 4 bases remained unmatched. CDR3 size: 13 residues. The V gene's germline CDR1 is SGHTA and CDR2 FQGTGA. This CDR3 reads CASSEQGGTEAFF. DNA of the CDR3: TGTGCCAGCAGCGAACAGGGGGGAACTGAAGCTTTCTTT.

This clone has only one observation. The genes are TRBV13 and TRBJ1-2; maybe TRBD1 (6 bases). Trimming left V 5 bases short and J 7 bases short, with 14 bases between. Germline V gene lookup returns CDR1 PRHDT and CDR2 FYEKMQ (reference sequence). The CDR3 extends over 13 amino acids. The CDR3 region has the DNA TGTGCCAGCAGCGAGACAGGATCCCGTGGCTACACCTTC. Residues: CASSETGSRGYTF.

The sample holds one count of this clone. The genes are TRBV6-5 and TRBJ1-4, with 10 bases identical to TRBD1. The junction had 8 bases not matched to a gene; V was cut back by 8 bases and J by 8 bases. The germline CDR1 and CDR2 sequences are MNHEY and SVGAGI. The CDR3 is 14 residues long. The CDR3 sequence: CASSFGTGEEKLFF. In DNA, the CDR3 is TGTGCCAGCTCCTTTGGGACAGGGGAGGAAAAACTGTTTTTT.

This rearrangement joins TRBV6-6 to TRBJ2-5, with TRBD1 matching 8 bases. J was trimmed by 6 bases and V by 2 bases; bases with no gene match: 2. CDR1 and CDR2 (germline): MNHNY, SVGAGI (reference sequence). The CDR3 length is 13 residues. This CDR3 reads CASSYHRGKTQYF. The CDR3 DNA sequence: TGTGCCAGCAGTTACCACAGGGGGAAGACCCAGTACTTC.

This chain uses TRBV4-3 with TRBJ2-5; TRBD1 matches at 7 bases. Trimming cost V 4 bases and J 2 bases; bases outside gene matches: 10. CDR1 LGHNA and CDR2 YSLEER come from the germline V gene. The CDR3 length is 16 residues. In DNA form, the CDR3 reads TGCGCCAGCAGCCGAACGGGACAGCGGACGCAAGAGACCCAGTACTTC. This gives the protein CASSRTGQRTQETQYF.

This rearrangement joins TRBV18 to TRBJ1-5, with a possible D match to TRBD1 (6 bases). Per the germline V gene, CDR1 is KGHSH and CDR2 is LQKENI. There are 15 residues in the CDR3. Trimming pared 4 bases from V and 1 base from J, leaving 11 bases between. The CDR3 DNA reads as TGTGCCAGCTCACGTAATCAGGGGAGCAATCAGCCCCAGCATTTT. Amino acids: CASSRNQGSNQPQHF.

The V gene is TRBV7-8, the J gene TRBJ1-4; D possibly corresponds to TRBD1 (6 bases). Germline lookup yields CDR1 SGHVS and CDR2 FQNEAQ. Trimming stripped 2 bases from V and 7 bases from J, with 17 bases between. The CDR3 is 16 amino acids. The CDR3 loop reads CASSLNDRQESEKLFF. In nucleotides, the CDR3 is TGTGCCAGCAGCTTAAACGACAGGCAGGAAAGTGAAAAACTGTTTTTT.

The chain combines TRBV6-5 with TRBJ1-5; D may be TRBD1 (5 bases). The CDR3 totals 14 residues. The V and J ends lost 6 bases and 3 bases respectively, with 12 bases between them. Germline CDR1 reads MNHEY; CDR2 reads SVGAGI. CDR3 amino acids: CASRAQGINQPQHF. The CDR3 bases are TGTGCCAGCAGGGCCCAGGGTATCAATCAGCCCCAGCATTTT.

This clone was detected once. V is TRBV7-2 and J is TRBJ2-7, with no clear D. The ends were cut back, 5 bases at V and 6 bases at J, with 8 bases in the middle. Germline CDR1 and CDR2: SGHTA and FQGNSA. This CDR3 contains 11 residues. In nucleotides, the CDR3 is TGTGCCAGCAGCCCGAGTCGCGAGCAGTACTTC. Translating gives CASSPSREQYF. The full variable domain, with the rest looked up from reference TRBV7-2 and TRBJ2-7, is GAGVSQSPSNKVTEKGKDVELRCDPISGHTALYWYRQSLGQGLEFLIYFQGNSAPDKSGLPSDRFSAERTGGSVSTLTIQRTQQEDSAVYLCASSPSREQYFGPGTRLTVT.

This rearrangement joins TRBV7-9 to TRBJ1-6; unclear D gene. CDR3 length: 14 amino acids. Trimming cost V 1 base and J 7 bases, with 8 bases left between them. Germline CDR1 SEHNR, CDR2 FQNEAQ (reference sequence). The CDR3 spells CASSLGRRNSPLHF. The CDR3 nucleotides read TGTGCCAGCAGCTTAGGCAGGAGGAATTCACCCCTCCACTTT.

The chain employs TRBV5-1 and TRBJ1-1; the D gene is possibly TRBD1 (6 bases). Germline V gene lookup returns CDR1 SGHRS and CDR2 YFSETQ. With 1 base removed from V and 8 bases from J, the gap between germline ends came to 18 bases. The CDR3 loop spans 15 amino acids. The CDR3 DNA reads TGCGCCAGCAGCTTGTACGGGACAAGGTCGTCGGAAGCTTTCTTT. It codes for CASSLYGTRSSEAFF.

The table lists this clone with a count of one. The V and J genes are TRBV6-1 and TRBJ1-2, with D maybe TRBD1 (5 bases). The CDR3 has 15 amino acids. Trimming removed 2 bases at V and 5 bases at J, with 15 bases between. CDR1 and CDR2 (germline): MNHNS, SASEGT. The CDR3 sequence: CASSELPGAGYGYTF. In DNA, the CDR3 is TGTGCCAGCAGTGAATTACCTGGGGCAGGGTATGGCTACACCTTC.

The chain carries TRBV5-4 and TRBJ2-1, with TRBD1 matching 11 bases. The CDR3 has 15 amino acids. The V gene end was trimmed by 4 bases and the J gene end by 4 bases; junction bases not matched to a gene: 4. The germline gives CDR1 SGHNT, CDR2 YYREEE (reference sequence). The CDR3 loop reads CASSGGQGVYNEQFF. The CDR3, as DNA: TGTGCCAGCAGCGGGGGACAGGGGGTATACAATGAGCAGTTCTTC.

The rearrangement links TRBV10-3 to TRBJ1-2, with TRBD1 matching 8 bases. The CDR3 covers 13 residues. CDR1 ENHRY and CDR2 SYGVKD come from the germline V gene. The V segment lost 5 bases and the J segment 6 bases; nucleotides outside the gene matches: 5. CDR3 sequence reads: CAISTGGEDGYTF. DNA of the CDR3: TGTGCCATCAGTACAGGGGGGGAGGATGGCTACACCTTC.

The CDR3 DNA follows: TGTGCCAGCAGCCGGGGACAGTTCTACGAGCAGTACTTC. It specifies CASSRGQFYEQYF. The chain recombines TRBV7-2 with TRBJ2-7; 7 bases line up with TRBD1. The germline CDR1 and CDR2 sequences are SGHTA and FQGNSA. V shed 5 bases, J shed 3 bases, and the junction held 4 bases outside the gene matches. The CDR3 is 13 residues long.

The chain recombines TRBV5-1 with TRBJ1-2; TRBD1 agrees at 8 bases. From germline, CDR1 is SGHRS and CDR2 YFSETQ. CDR3 length equals 17 residues. V shed 0 bases, J shed 1 base, and the junction held 8 bases outside the gene matches. Here the CDR3 reads CASSLEIGTGLNYGYTF. The CDR3 region has the DNA TGCGCCAGCAGCTTGGAGATAGGGACAGGACTTAACTATGGCTACACCTTC.

V and J are TRBV4-2 and TRBJ1-5, with TRBD1 matching 9 bases. Germline loops: CDR1 LGHNA, CDR2 YNFKEQ. Losses at the gene ends were 3 bases for V and 6 bases for J; bases not matched to a gene: 6. There are 15 residues in the CDR3. DNA of the CDR3: TGTGCCAGCAGCCACACACAGGGGGCCCTTCAGCCCCAGCATTTT. It translates to CASSHTQGALQPQHF.

This clone was counted only a few times. The chain combines TRBV7-9 with TRBJ2-2, with 10 bases matching TRBD1. The CDR3 is made up of 15 amino acids. J lost 4 bases, V lost 4 bases, and 3 bases had no gene match. Per germline, CDR1 SEHNR and CDR2 FQNEAQ (reference sequence). The DNA for the CDR3 is TGTGCCAGCAGCTCGACAGGGGGCCCCACCGGGGAGCTGTTTTTT. Amino acid sequence: CASSSTGGPTGELFF.

The CDR3 bases are TGTGCCAGCAGCTTACGACAACCGGAGACCCAGTACTTC. Translation gives CASSLRQPETQYF. This chain links TRBV7-2 with TRBJ2-5; no clear D. Germline CDR1 SGHTA, CDR2 FQGNSA. The length of the CDR3 is 13 residues. The V gene lost 2 bases and the J gene lost 5 bases, with 9 bases spanning the gap.

This clone was observed a single time. This sequence joins TRBV2 and TRBJ1-2; TRBD1 agrees at 8 bases. Germline CDR1 SNHLY, CDR2 FYNNEI. Unmatched junction bases numbered 8, after V lost 8 bases and J lost 6 bases. The CDR3 consists of 13 residues. This CDR3 reads CASGQQGEDGYTF. In DNA form, the CDR3 reads TGTGCCAGCGGCCAACAGGGGGAGGATGGCTACACCTTC.

This chain links TRBV9 with TRBJ1-4; 7 bases line up with TRBD1. CDR3 size: 15 residues. The trim removed 0 bases at V and 6 bases at J, leaving 5 bases unmatched. Germline CDR1 is SGDLS and CDR2 is YYNGEE. CDR3 in amino acids: CASSVEGALDEKLFF. CDR3 bases: TGTGCCAGCAGCGTAGAGGGGGCCTTGGATGAAAAACTGTTTTTT.

This clone was counted between two and nine times. The gene calls are TRBV6-6 and TRBJ1-1, with D perhaps matching TRBD1 (5 bases). Germline CDR1 MNHNY, CDR2 SVGAGI (reference sequence). The CDR3 extends over 13 amino acids. Deletions cut 11 bases from V and 0 bases from J, with 13 bases between. This chain's CDR3 is CAGSDKMNTEAFF. DNA for the CDR3: TGTGCCGGATCGGACAAGATGAACACTGAAGCTTTCTTT.

This clone was counted only a few times. The chain carries TRBV10-3 and TRBJ1-1, with D tentatively TRBD1 (6 bases). Trimming took 7 bases from V and 6 from J, leaving 12 bases between them. The CDR3 totals 12 residues. Germline CDR1 reads ENHRY; CDR2 reads SYGVKD. CDR3 nucleotide sequence: TGTGCCATCAAGGGGGGGGGCCCTGAAGCTTTCTTT. Amino acids: CAIKGGGPEAFF.

The chain has TRBV7-2 and TRBJ1-5, with TRBD1 identical over 11 bases. Germline V CDR1 and CDR2: SGHTA, FQGNSA. Trimming removed 3 bases from V and 9 bases from J; junction bases left unmatched: 7. This CDR3 region has 15 residues. The CDR3 spells CASSFGTGGPRPQHF. CDR3 nucleotide sequence: TGTGCCAGCAGCTTTGGGACAGGGGGGCCTAGGCCCCAGCATTTT. Variable domain in full (rest from reference TRBV7-2 and TRBJ1-5): GAGVSQSPSNKVTEKGKDVELRCDPISGHTALYWYRQSLGQGLEFLIYFQGNSAPDKSGLPSDRFSAERTGGSVSTLTIQRTQQEDSAVYLCASSFGTGGPRPQHFGDGTRLSIL.

The chain recombines TRBV7-2 with TRBJ2-7; 7 positions agree with TRBD1. J gave up 4 bases and V 5 bases, and 11 bases lay outside the gene matches. Germline V gives CDR1 SGHTA, CDR2 FQGNSA. CDR3 length: 15 residues. The CDR3 sequence is CASSLAIGGAYEQYF. CDR3 sequence (DNA): TGTGCCAGCAGCCTTGCGATAGGGGGCGCGTACGAGCAGTACTTC. The full variable domain, rest sourced from reference TRBV7-2 and TRBJ2-7, is GAGVSQSPSNKVTEKGKDVELRCDPISGHTALYWYRQSLGQGLEFLIYFQGNSAPDKSGLPSDRFSAERTGGSVSTLTIQRTQQEDSAVYLCASSLAIGGAYEQYFGPGTRLTVT.

The chain couples TRBV18 to TRBJ1-2, with D possibly matching TRBD1 (5 bases). The ends were cut back, 1 base at V and 6 bases at J, with 12 bases in the middle. This CDR3 is 14 amino acids long. In germline, CDR1 is KGHSH, CDR2 LQKENI. CDR3 residues: CASSPRSGHDGYTF. As DNA, the CDR3 is TGTGCCAGCTCACCACGCTCAGGACACGATGGCTACACCTTC.